The 16 T cell receptor beta chains below all came from one sample that was sequenced in a study of T cells after posttransplantation cyclophosphamide. The table came from immunoSEQ multiplex PCR; TCRdb's copy has only in-frame clones and leaves some out. The sample holds about 39,000 clones, and no clone turns up only once. Material for sequencing was PBMCs. The source of these receptors is a woman aged 45-65 years in good health and a related stem cell transplant donor.

This clone was seen a handful of times. The V and J genes are TRBV6-5 and TRBJ1-4; possible D gene TRBD1, 6 bases. V was clipped by 11 bases and J by 8 bases, with 15 bases between them. Germline assignment: CDR1 MNHEY and CDR2 SVGAGI. The CDR3 is 12 amino acids. This chain's CDR3 is CASIAGEEKLFF. DNA of the CDR3: TGTGCCTCGATTGCAGGGGAGGAAAAACTGTTTTTT.

This clone was counted ten times or more. This chain joins TRBV19 and TRBJ1-3; 8 nucleotides line up with TRBD1. CDR3 size: 14 residues. Germline V gene lookup returns CDR1 LNHDA and CDR2 SQIVND (reference sequence). Losses at the gene ends were 5 bases for V and 3 bases for J; bases not matched to a gene: 3. CDR3 DNA: TGTGCCAGTAGTCGACAGGGGAATGGAAACACCATATATTTT. It encodes CASSRQGNGNTIYF.

There are many counts of this clone. The CDR3 coding sequence is TGTGCCAGCAGCCTTTCGAGGGTGGGCTATGGCTACACCTTC. This sequence encodes CASSLSRVGYGYTF. The chain is built from TRBV11-3 and TRBJ1-2, with D uncertain. Per the germline V gene, CDR1 is SGHNT and CDR2 is YENEEA. The V gene lost 5 bases and the J gene lost 4 bases, with 14 bases spanning the gap. The CDR3 is 14 amino acids.

This clone was recorded many times. The V call is TRBV29-1, the J call TRBJ2-7, with 7 bases fitting TRBD1. The CDR3 runs to 17 residues. In germline, CDR1 is SQVTM, CDR2 ANQGSEA. The trim removed 4 bases at V and 2 bases at J, leaving 17 bases unmatched. CDR3 region: CSVVGGLGTGTAYEQYF. Here the CDR3 DNA reads TGCAGCGTTGTCGGCGGGTTGGGAACCGGGACAGCCTACGAGCAGTACTTC.

There are many counts of this clone. This sequence joins TRBV7-9 and TRBJ1-2; TRBD1 aligns across 8 bases. The CDR3 has 15 residues. Trimming took 4 bases from V and 1 from J; bases not matched to a gene: 5. Germline V gene data show CDR1 as SEHNR and CDR2 as FQNEAQ (reference sequence). The CDR3 loop is CASSSDRGVNYGYTF. The CDR3 DNA sequence: TGTGCCAGCAGCTCTGACAGGGGAGTTAACTATGGCTACACCTTC.

This clone was recorded at least ten times. J is TRBJ1-2 and V is TRBV18, with a tentative D call TRBD1 (5 bases). The CDR3 consists of 15 residues. Germline values: CDR1 KGHSH, CDR2 LQKENI. Trimming left V 4 bases short and J 0 bases short, with 12 bases between. Written as DNA, the CDR3 is TGTGCCAGCTCACTGAGCGGGGACGCTAACTATGGCTACACCTTC. As protein: CASSLSGDANYGYTF. The full variable domain, its missing parts supplied by reference TRBV18 and TRBJ1-2, is NAGVMQNPRHLVRRRGQEARLRCSPMKGHSHVYWYRQLPEEGLKFMVYLQKENIIDESGMPKERFSAEFPKEGPSILRIQQVVRGDSAAYFCASSLSGDANYGYTFGSGTRLTVV.

This clone was counted ten times or more. V usage is TRBV10-3 and J usage is TRBJ1-6, with D unresolved. Trimming removed 5 bases at V and 0 bases at J, with 5 bases between. The germline gives CDR1 ENHRY, CDR2 SYGVKD. The CDR3 sequence is 14 residues long. The CDR3 DNA reads TGTGCCATCAGTTACAGCTCCTATAATTCACCCCTCCACTTT. It is translated as CAISYSSYNSPLHF.

This clone has more than one count but fewer than ten. The genes are TRBV5-1 and TRBJ2-5, with 7 bases lining up with TRBD1. The DNA end is a closer match to TRBJ2-7, so the J assignment may be wrong. Germline V lookup: CDR1 SGHRS, CDR2 YFSETQ. This CDR3 has 15 residues. The CDR3 region is CASSPRPQGSYEQYF. In DNA, the CDR3 is TGCGCCAGCAGCCCCCGGCCACAGGGGTCCTACGAGCAGTACTTC.

This clone was counted many times. The chain employs TRBV4-2 and TRBJ1-2; D not certain. This CDR3 has 18 residues. Trimming took 0 bases from V and 1 from J, leaving 18 bases between them. In germline, CDR1 is LGHNA, CDR2 YNFKEQ. The CDR3 loop is CASSQDPSEPPYNYGYTF. The CDR3 DNA is TGTGCCAGCAGCCAAGATCCGTCCGAGCCCCCTTATAACTATGGCTACACCTTC.

This clone was counted many times. V gene TRBV7-2 combines with J gene TRBJ2-3; 9 bases agree with TRBD2. Germline V lookup: CDR1 SGHTA, CDR2 FQGNSA. Trimming at V came to 5 bases and at J to 0 bases, leaving 9 bases not matched to a gene. The CDR3 is made up of 17 amino acids. The DNA of the CDR3 is TGTGCCAGCAGCCCCATGAGCGGGGGGACTAGCACAGATACGCAGTATTTT. Translated: CASSPMSGGTSTDTQYF.

At least ten counts were recorded for this clone. The chain combines TRBV5-1 with TRBJ1-2, with D perhaps matching TRBD1 (6 bases). The CDR3 covers 14 residues. The V gene lost 3 bases and the J gene lost 4 bases, with 13 bases spanning the gap. Germline V lookup: CDR1 SGHRS, CDR2 YFSETQ. CDR3 in DNA: TGCGCCAGCAGCTCAGGGGAGTACGGCTATGGCTACACCTTC. Its protein product is CASSSGEYGYGYTF.

This clone was counted a few times. A junction boundary mismatches the germline segment, possibly from a read error. Other DNA sequences from this sample encode an identical CDR3 as well. This chain connects TRBV27 to TRBJ2-3, with unresolved D. The CDR3 runs to 13 residues. The V gene's germline CDR1 is MNHEY and CDR2 SMNVEV (reference sequence). The CDR3 DNA follows: TGCGCCAGCAGTTTATCTCGGGCAGATACGCAGTATTTT. It is translated as CASSLSRADTQYF.

At least ten counts were recorded for this clone. The chain recombines TRBV2 with TRBJ2-2; a possible D gene is TRBD2 (5 bases). Per the germline V gene, CDR1 is SNHLY and CDR2 is FYNNEI. V lost 6 bases and J lost 0, with 11 bases in between. The length of the CDR3 is 15 residues. CDR3 in amino acids: CASRLLASNTGELFF. In DNA form, the CDR3 reads TGTGCCAGCAGGCTCCTAGCATCGAACACCGGGGAGCTGTTTTTT.

Ten or more counts support this clone. The chain recombines TRBV30 with TRBJ1-6; 8 bases fit TRBD1. V shed 4 bases and J 7 bases; nucleotides not matched to a gene: 6. The CDR3 is 14 amino acids. CDR1 and CDR2 (germline): GTSNPN, SVGIG (reference sequence). CDR3 residues: CAWTRDRPNSPLHF. The CDR3 DNA reads TGTGCCTGGACCCGGGACAGGCCGAATTCACCCCTCCACTTT.

V is TRBV28 and J is TRBJ2-5, with no clear D. The J call may not be correct, given that the DNA end is closer to TRBJ2-7. The germline CDR1 and CDR2 sequences are MDHEN and SYDVKM. The CDR3 runs 12 residues. The chain's CDR3 is CASSSLPYEQYF. For the CDR3, the DNA is TGTGCCAGCAGTTCTCTCCCCTACGAGCAGTACTTC.

This clone was counted ten times or more. The chain employs TRBV11-3 and TRBJ2-7; D is possibly TRBD1 (5 bases). Trimming took off 2 bases at V and 1 base at J, with 21 bases between the two ends. CDR3 size: 18 residues. CDR1 is SGHNT, CDR2 YENEEA, per germline. CDR3 sequence reads: CASSLTRTLYGESYEQYF. The CDR3 DNA reads as TGTGCCAGCAGCTTAACACGGACACTTTATGGGGAATCCTACGAGCAGTACTTC.